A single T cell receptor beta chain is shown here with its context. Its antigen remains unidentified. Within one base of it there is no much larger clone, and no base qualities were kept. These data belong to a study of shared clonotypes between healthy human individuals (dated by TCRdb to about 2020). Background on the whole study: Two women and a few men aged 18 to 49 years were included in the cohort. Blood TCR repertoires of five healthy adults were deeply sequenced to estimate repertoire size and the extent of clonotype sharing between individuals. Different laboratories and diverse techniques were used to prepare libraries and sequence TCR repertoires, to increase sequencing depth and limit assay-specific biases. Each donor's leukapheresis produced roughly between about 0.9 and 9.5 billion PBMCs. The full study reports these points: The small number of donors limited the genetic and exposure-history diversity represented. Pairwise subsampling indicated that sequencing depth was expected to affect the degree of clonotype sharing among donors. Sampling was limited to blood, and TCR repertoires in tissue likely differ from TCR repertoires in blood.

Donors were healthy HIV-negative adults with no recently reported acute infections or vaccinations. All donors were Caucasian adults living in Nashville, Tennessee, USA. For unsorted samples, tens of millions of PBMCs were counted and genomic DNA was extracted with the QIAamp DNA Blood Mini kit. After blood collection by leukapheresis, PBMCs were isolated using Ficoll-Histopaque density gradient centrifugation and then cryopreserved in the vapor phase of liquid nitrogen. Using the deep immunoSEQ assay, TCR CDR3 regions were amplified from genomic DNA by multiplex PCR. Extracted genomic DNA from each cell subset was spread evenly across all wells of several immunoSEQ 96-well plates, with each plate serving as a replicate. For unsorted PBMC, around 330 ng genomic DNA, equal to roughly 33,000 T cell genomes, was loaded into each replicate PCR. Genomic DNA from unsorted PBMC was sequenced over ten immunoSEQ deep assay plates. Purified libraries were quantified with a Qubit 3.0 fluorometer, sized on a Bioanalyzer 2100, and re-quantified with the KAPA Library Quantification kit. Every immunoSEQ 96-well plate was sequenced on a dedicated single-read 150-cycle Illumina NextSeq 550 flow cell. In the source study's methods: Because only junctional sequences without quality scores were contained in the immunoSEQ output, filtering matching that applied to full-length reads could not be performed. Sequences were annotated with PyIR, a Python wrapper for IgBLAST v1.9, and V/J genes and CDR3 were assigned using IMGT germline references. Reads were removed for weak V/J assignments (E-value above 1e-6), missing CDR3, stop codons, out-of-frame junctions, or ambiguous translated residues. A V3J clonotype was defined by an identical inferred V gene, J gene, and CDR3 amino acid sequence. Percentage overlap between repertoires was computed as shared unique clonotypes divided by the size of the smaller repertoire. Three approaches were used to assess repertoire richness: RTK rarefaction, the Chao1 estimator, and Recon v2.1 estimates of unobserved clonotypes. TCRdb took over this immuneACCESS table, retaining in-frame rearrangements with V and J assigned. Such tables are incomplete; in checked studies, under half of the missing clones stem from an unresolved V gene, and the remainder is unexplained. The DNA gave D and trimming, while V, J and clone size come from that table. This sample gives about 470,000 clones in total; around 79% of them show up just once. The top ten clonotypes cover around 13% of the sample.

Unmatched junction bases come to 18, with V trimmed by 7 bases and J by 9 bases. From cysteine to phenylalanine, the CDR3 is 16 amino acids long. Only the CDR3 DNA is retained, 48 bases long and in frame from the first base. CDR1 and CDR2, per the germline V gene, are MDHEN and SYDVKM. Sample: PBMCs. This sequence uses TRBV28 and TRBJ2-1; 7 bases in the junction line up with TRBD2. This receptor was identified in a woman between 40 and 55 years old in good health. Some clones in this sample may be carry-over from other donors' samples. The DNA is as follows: TGTGCCAGCATCAGGGTCCCGGGAGGACCCTATGGTGAGCAGTTCTTC. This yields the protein CASIRVPGGPYGEQFF.